Below are 18 T cell receptor beta chains sequenced from a single sample in a study of human T cells and chemical hapten exposure. The time point denotes: patch test 1, 2 weeks after DPC sensitization. Treatment denoted: therapeutic diphenylcyclopropenone sensitization with weekly scalp DPC. Via MiXCR, TCRdb re-called the RACE reads, giving one row per CDR3 protein. In the table there are about 380,000 distinct CDR3 sequences, about 4.8% of which are singletons. The sample consisted of whole blood, taken in connection with sensitization to the hapten diphenylcyclopropenone (DPC). The receptors were gathered from a woman aged 45 to 65 with alopecia areata. Some clones in this sample may be carry-over from other donors' samples.

This clonotype was seen ten or more times. The rearrangement joins TRBV30 to TRBJ2-2, with 8 bases that match TRBD2. The J segment lost 4 bases and the V segment lost 1 base, leaving 8 bases of the junction unmatched. This CDR3 is 16 amino acids long. In germline, CDR1 is GTSNPN, CDR2 SVGIG (reference sequence). CDR3 sequence (DNA): TGTGCCTGGAGTGGGGGACTAGTCGGAGTCACCGGGGAGCTGTTTTTT. Protein sequence: CAWSGGLVGVTGELFF.

About this clonotype itself: A much larger clone differs from this one at a single base, so this may be a read error. The V call is TRBV20-1, the J call TRBJ2-7; 7 nucleotides match TRBD1. CDR3 length: 16 amino acids. V shed 2 bases and J 6 bases; nucleotides not matched to a gene: 16. Looked up from germline, CDR1 is DFQATT and CDR2 is SNEGSKA (reference sequence). DNA for the CDR3: TGCAGTGCTAGATCACCTAGACAGGGTATCTCGCGCGAGCAGTACTTC. This gives the protein CSARSPRQGISREQYF.

The chain has TRBV20-1 and TRBJ2-7, with D maybe TRBD2 (6 bases). The CDR3 length is 12 residues. Germline loops: CDR1 DFQATT, CDR2 SNEGSKA (reference sequence). Trimming removed 5 bases from V and 7 bases from J, with 15 bases in between. CDR3 sequence (DNA): TGCAGTGCTCCCCGGGACTTAGGAGAGCAGTACTTC. As protein: CSAPRDLGEQYF.

This clonotype was picked up many times. The rearrangement uses TRBV28 and TRBJ2-1; D possibly matches TRBD1 or TRBD2 (5 bases each). CDR3 length equals 15 residues. Germline CDR1 reads MDHEN; CDR2 reads SYDVKM. V lost 6 bases, J lost 0 bases, and 12 bases lay in between. The DNA for the CDR3 is TGTGCCAGCAGCCTTGGGACGGACTCCTACAATGAGCAGTTCTTC. Protein: CASSLGTDSYNEQFF.

This clonotype was detected ten times or more. The chain combines TRBV7-8 with TRBJ2-4; 7 bases fit TRBD2. CDR3 size: 17 residues. J lost 9 bases, V lost 7 bases, and 21 bases had no gene match. From germline, CDR1 is SGHVS and CDR2 FQNEAQ. The CDR3 reads CASTIAPQSGGEGIQYF. CDR3 nucleotides: TGTGCCAGCACGATCGCCCCCCAGTCGGGGGGTGAAGGCATTCAGTACTTC.

In its sample, this clonotype was seen a few times. The chain recombines TRBV10-3 with TRBJ1-5; D gene unclear. There are 16 residues in the CDR3. The ends were cut back, 2 bases at V and 5 bases at J, with 16 bases in the middle. Germline V lookup: CDR1 ENHRY, CDR2 SYGVKD. The DNA of the CDR3 is TGTGCCATCAGTGAGCTACCTTCGGAGGGATATCAGCCCCAGCATTTT. This gives the protein CAISELPSEGYQPQHF.

Many counts were recorded for this clonotype. The chain has TRBV7-3 and TRBJ2-2; 11 nucleotides align to TRBD2. CDR3 length: 17 amino acids. Looked up from germline, CDR1 is SGHTA and CDR2 is FQGTGA. With V trimmed by 2 bases and J by 3 bases, 5 bases remained unmatched. CDR3 DNA sequence: TGTGCCAGCAGCTTACTAGCGGGGGGCCCCGACACCGGGGAGCTGTTTTTT. The encoded protein is CASSLLAGGPDTGELFF.

This clonotype turned up a few times. This chain joins TRBV19 and TRBJ2-1, with D possibly matching TRBD2 (6 bases). With 5 bases removed from V and 9 bases from J, the gap between germline ends came to 14 bases. The CDR3 is made up of 13 amino acids. The germline V gene has CDR1 LNHDA and CDR2 SQIVND (reference sequence). CDR3 loop: CASSPLGGGEQFF. DNA of the CDR3: TGTGCCAGTAGTCCTCTCGGGGGTGGTGAGCAGTTCTTC. Variable domain in full (rest from reference TRBV19 and TRBJ2-1): DGGITQSPKYLFRKEGQNVTLSCEQNLNHDAMYWYRQDPGQGLRLIYYSQIVNDFQKGDIAEGYSVSREKKESFPLTVTSAQKNPTAFYLCASSPLGGGEQFFGPGTRLTVL.

This clonotype was seen at least ten times. V and J are TRBV4-1 and TRBJ2-6; 9 bases line up with TRBD2. Germline loops: CDR1 MGHRA, CDR2 YSYEKL. The CDR3 covers 17 residues. V gave up 5 bases and J gave up 0 bases; unmatched junction bases: 5. Here the CDR3 DNA reads TGCGCCAGCAGCGCGGGGGGGGCTTACTCTGGGGCCAACGTCCTGACTTTC. The encoded protein is CASSAGGAYSGANVLTF.

This clonotype was counted ten times or more. V and J are TRBV10-3 and TRBJ2-7, with 7 bases matching TRBD1. Germline-derived CDR1 and CDR2 are ENHRY and SYGVKD. The CDR3 consists of 13 residues. The ends lost 3 bases at V and 5 bases at J; junction bases unmatched: 4. The CDR3 DNA is TGTGCCATCAGTGAACAGGGGCCCGACGAGCAGTACTTC. Its protein product is CAISEQGPDEQYF.

The V gene is TRBV4-1, the J gene TRBJ2-1, with 7 bases fitting TRBD1. The CDR3 has 15 residues. Germline V lookup: CDR1 MGHRA, CDR2 YSYEKL. Trimming took 5 bases from V and 1 from J; bases not matched to a gene: 5. In nucleotides, the CDR3 is TGCGCCAGCAGCGGGACGACAGGGTCCTACAATGAGCAGTTCTTC. Translated, it gives CASSGTTGSYNEQFF.

This clonotype has ten or more counts. The chain recombines TRBV12-5 with TRBJ2-3; 8 nucleotides align to TRBD1. V dropped 5 bases and J dropped 5; count of bases not matched to a gene: 12. Germline assignment: CDR1 LGHNT and CDR2 FRNRAP. The CDR3 runs 16 residues. The CDR3 sequence is CASGAGGPPGRDTQYF. The CDR3 DNA reads TGTGCTAGTGGTGCAGGGGGCCCCCCTGGGAGAGATACGCAGTATTTT. Complete variable domain (other parts from reference TRBV12-5 and TRBJ2-3): DARVTQTPRHKVTEMGQEVTMRCQPILGHNTVFWYRQTMMQGLELLAYFRNRAPLDDSGMPKDRFSAEMPDATLATLKIQPSEPRDSAVYFCASGAGGPPGRDTQYFGPGTRLTVL.

This clonotype was detected ten times or more. V gene TRBV4-2 combines with J gene TRBJ2-1; D possibly corresponds to TRBD2 (6 bases). V was clipped by 0 bases and J by 5 bases, with 11 bases between them. The CDR3 loop spans 15 amino acids. CDR1 is LGHNA and CDR2 is YNFKEQ in the germline V gene. The CDR3 loop is CASSQDWDLDNEQFF. In nucleotides, the CDR3 is TGTGCCAGCAGCCAAGATTGGGACTTGGACAATGAGCAGTTCTTC.

This clonotype was found many times. The rearrangement uses TRBV13 and TRBJ2-1, with 7 bases matching TRBD2. Germline V gene lookup returns CDR1 PRHDT and CDR2 FYEKMQ (reference sequence). The CDR3 has 15 amino acids. V lost 1 base, J lost 4 bases, and 4 bases stayed unmatched. CDR3 protein: CASSLVLADYNEQFF. In nucleotides, the CDR3 is TGTGCCAGCAGCTTAGTCCTAGCGGATTACAATGAGCAGTTCTTC.

V gene TRBV4-1 combines with J gene TRBJ2-3, with D tentatively TRBD2 (5 bases). Deletions cut 5 bases from V and 3 bases from J, with 12 bases between. Germline V gives CDR1 MGHRA, CDR2 YSYEKL. The CDR3 consists of 14 residues. CDR3 DNA sequence: TGCGCCAGCAGCGCCCTGCGAGGGACAGATACGCAGTATTTT. As protein: CASSALRGTDTQYF.

There are a few counts of this clonotype. The chain uses TRBV7-2 and TRBJ2-6; maybe TRBD1 (6 bases). Between the trimmed V and J ends, which lost 5 bases and 0 bases, there was a span of 23 bases. The CDR3 is 20 amino acids. Germline CDR1 SGHTA, CDR2 FQGNSA. CDR3 protein: CASSLGPHVGAYSGANVLTF. As DNA, the CDR3 is TGTGCCAGCAGCCTCGGTCCGCATGTGGGGGCCTACTCTGGGGCCAACGTCCTGACTTTC.

This clonotype was recorded at least ten times. The chain links TRBV7-2 to TRBJ2-1; D may be TRBD2 (7 bases). Between the trimmed V and J ends, which lost 2 bases and 3 bases, there was a span of 17 bases. This CDR3 contains 17 residues. The V gene's germline CDR1 is SGHTA and CDR2 FQGNSA. The CDR3 region is CASSLSSGTNIYNEQFF. CDR3 DNA sequence: TGTGCCAGCAGCTTAAGCAGCGGGACAAACATCTACAATGAGCAGTTCTTC.

The table lists this clonotype with many counts. The chain links TRBV30 to TRBJ1-1, with 7 positions matching TRBD1. The CDR3 contains 13 residues. Germline-derived CDR1 and CDR2 are GTSNPN and SVGIG (reference sequence). V shed 4 bases, J shed 5 bases, and the junction held 7 bases outside the gene matches. The CDR3 nucleotides read TGTGCCTGGAATACACAGGGGTGGACTGAAGCTTTCTTT. It is translated as CAWNTQGWTEAFF. Full variable domain (rest looked up from reference TRBV30 and TRBJ1-1): SQTIHQWPATLVQPVGSPLSLECTVEGTSNPNLYWYRQAAGRGLQLLFYSVGIGQISSEVPQNLSASRPQDRQFILSSKKLLLSDSGFYLCAWNTQGWTEAFFGQGTRLTVV.